A selection of T cell receptor beta chains follows, all from one sample in a study of CD8+ T cells in alopecia areata. Produced via immunoSEQ multiplex PCR; TCRdb's table is partial and in-frame only. In the table there are approximately 98,000 clones, 59% of which are singletons. The source material was CD8+ T cells sorted from blood. These receptors originate from a human donor in good health. CDR3s include the opening cysteine and the closing phenylalanine or tryptophan. The order of the fields is J gene, D gene, V gene, clone size, CDR3 protein, CDR3 DNA. A D gene is named only where the DNA matches it firmly. The size field is filled for only some rows; it gives once, few, many or a size class.

J: TRBJ2-1; D: TRBD2; V: TRBV4-3; size: once; CDR3: CASSLTSAGNEQFF; DNA: TGCGCCAGCAGCCTCACTAGCGCGGGCAATGAGCAGTTCTTC
J: TRBJ2-5; D: .; V: TRBV19; size: .; CDR3: CASSLGGAETQYF; DNA: TGTGCCAGTAGTCTAGGTGGAGCGGAGACCCAGTACTTC
J: TRBJ2-7; D: .; V: TRBV6-5; size: .; CDR3: CATLGPNNYEQYF; DNA: TGTGCCACCTTGGGGCCTAACAACTACGAGCAGTACTTC
J: TRBJ1-5; D: .; V: TRBV7-8; size: .; CDR3: CASSSEYSNQPQHF; DNA: TGTGCCAGCAGTTCAGAGTATAGCAATCAGCCCCAGCATTTT
J: TRBJ1-1; D: .; V: TRBV29-1; size: few; CDR3: CSVGWAFF; DNA: TGCAGCGTTGGTTGGGCTTTCTTT
J: TRBJ1-6; D: TRBD1; V: TRBV9; size: .; CDR3: CASSAGTGGVPLHF; DNA: TGTGCCAGCAGCGCCGGGACAGGGGGAGTTCCCCTCCACTTT
J: TRBJ2-5; D: .; V: TRBV4-1; size: .; CDR3: CASSQAVYQETQYF; DNA: TGCGCCAGCAGCCAAGCGGTGTACCAAGAGACCCAGTACTTC
J: TRBJ1-2; D: .; V: TRBV29-1; size: .; CDR3: CSVDTGNYGYTF; DNA: TGCAGCGTCGATACAGGGAACTATGGCTACACCTTC
J: TRBJ2-5; D: TRBD1; V: TRBV6-5; size: .; CDR3: CASSYSKQGVGTQYF; DNA: TGTGCCAGCAGTTACTCGAAACAGGGGGTCGGGACCCAGTACTTC
J: TRBJ1-1; D: .; V: TRBV5-1; size: once; CDR3: CASSLVQGTGVEAFF; DNA: TGCGCCAGCAGCTTGGTTCAGGGAACGGGAGTTGAAGCTTTCTTT
J: TRBJ1-1; D: TRBD1; V: TRBV7-2; size: many; CDR3: CASSLGQGTNTEAFF; DNA: TGTGCCAGCAGCCTTGGACAGGGGACGAACACTGAAGCTTTCTTT
J: TRBJ2-1; D: .; V: TRBV13; size: few; CDR3: CASSLTPRVWVRDNEQFF; DNA: TGTGCCAGCAGCTTAACCCCGCGAGTGTGGGTGAGGGACAATGAGCAGTTCTTC
J: TRBJ1-1; D: .; V: TRBV4-3; size: .; CDR3: CASSPTTGGEAFF; DNA: TGCGCCAGCAGCCCTACAACGGGGGGGGAAGCTTTCTTT
J: TRBJ2-5; D: .; V: TRBV5-6; size: .; CDR3: CASSLLGAAWVQETQYF; DNA: TGTGCCAGCAGCCTTTTGGGGGCCGCTTGGGTACAAGAGACCCAGTACTTC
J: TRBJ1-1; D: TRBD1; V: TRBV7-2; size: .; CDR3: CASSLGQGGAAFF; DNA: TGTGCCAGCAGCTTAGGGCAGGGGGGTGCAGCTTTCTTT
J: TRBJ2-5; D: TRBD2; V: TRBV29-1; size: .; CDR3: CSGRLAGWVSGETQYF; DNA: TGCAGCGGTCGACTAGCGGGCTGGGTGTCGGGGGAGACCCAGTACTTC
J: TRBJ2-3; D: .; V: TRBV9; size: .; CDR3: CASSSWGAGDTQYF; DNA: TGTGCCAGCAGCTCCTGGGGGGCTGGAGATACGCAGTATTTT
J: TRBJ2-5; D: TRBD2; V: TRBV5-4; size: .; CDR3: CASSLPGGAETQYF; DNA: TGTGCCAGCAGCTTGCCCGGGGGGGCAGAGACCCAGTACTTC
J: TRBJ2-1; D: .; V: TRBV4-2; size: few; CDR3: CASNRGTEPRNEQFF; DNA: TGTGCCAGCAACCGCGGGACGGAGCCTCGGAATGAGCAGTTCTTC
J: TRBJ2-7; D: .; V: TRBV29-1; size: .; CDR3: CSGGVNTYEQYF; DNA: TGCAGCGGCGGGGTCAACACCTACGAGCAGTACTTC
J: TRBJ1-1; D: .; V: TRBV29-1; size: few; CDR3: CSVEAGGTEAFF; DNA: TGCAGCGTTGAAGCGGGGGGAACTGAAGCTTTCTTT
J: TRBJ1-1; D: .; V: TRBV18; size: few; CDR3: CASSPPPQKAFF; DNA: TGTGCCAGCTCACCACCCCCACAGAAAGCTTTCTTT
J: TRBJ2-7; D: .; V: TRBV28; size: .; CDR3: CASSVGVPLYEQYF; DNA: TGTGCCAGCAGTGTTGGGGTCCCTCTCTACGAGCAGTACTTC
J: TRBJ1-1; D: .; V: TRBV5-1; size: few; CDR3: CASGTLRGGNTEAFF; DNA: TGCGCCAGCGGTACGCTCAGGGGAGGGAACACTGAAGCTTTCTTT
J: TRBJ1-4; D: .; V: TRBV4-2; size: once; CDR3: CASSQVARATNEKLFF; DNA: TGTGCCAGCAGCCAAGTCGCCAGGGCAACTAATGAAAAACTGTTTTTT
J: TRBJ2-5; D: TRBD1; V: TRBV7-9; size: .; CDR3: CASRMGTGQETQYF; DNA: TGTGCCAGCAGGATGGGGACAGGGCAAGAGACCCAGTACTTC
J: TRBJ1-1; D: .; V: TRBV15; size: .; CDR3: CATSSPVQMNTEAFF; DNA: TGTGCCACCAGCAGCCCAGTGCAGATGAACACTGAAGCTTTCTTT
J: TRBJ2-7; D: .; V: TRBV4-1; size: few; CDR3: CASSQVQGRYEQYF; DNA: TGCGCCAGCAGCCAAGTACAGGGGAGGTACGAGCAGTACTTC
J: TRBJ2-7; D: TRBD2; V: TRBV29-1; size: .; CDR3: CSVEGIAGEAYEQYF; DNA: TGCAGCGTTGAAGGCATAGCGGGGGAAGCCTACGAGCAGTACTTC
J: TRBJ1-2; D: TRBD1; V: TRBV28; size: .; CDR3: CASSSDRVTTKSYGYTF; DNA: TGTGCCAGCAGTTCCGACAGGGTCACGACGAAAAGCTATGGCTACACCTTC
J: TRBJ2-7; D: .; V: TRBV7-8; size: .; CDR3: CASTQTAGSYEQYF; DNA: TGTGCCAGCACACAAACGGCGGGCTCCTACGAGCAGTACTTC
J: TRBJ2-7; D: .; V: TRBV7-2; size: .; CDR3: CASSATPSYEQYF; DNA: TGTGCCAGCAGCGCCACCCCCTCCTACGAGCAGTACTTC
J: TRBJ2-5; D: TRBD2; V: TRBV28; size: .; CDR3: CASSPSGGAQETQYF; DNA: TGTGCCAGCAGTCCTAGCGGGGGAGCCCAAGAGACCCAGTACTTC
J: TRBJ2-3; D: .; V: TRBV2; size: .; CDR3: CASSEISGARSTDTQYF; DNA: TGTGCCAGCAGTGAAATCTCGGGGGCCCGGAGCACAGATACGCAGTATTTT
J: TRBJ1-5; D: .; V: TRBV23-1; size: few; CDR3: CASSHGQPQHF; DNA: TGCGCCAGCAGTCATGGTCAGCCCCAGCATTTT
J: TRBJ2-3; D: .; V: TRBV4-1; size: .; CDR3: CASSQGGDTQYF; DNA: TGCGCCAGCAGCCAAGGGGGAGATACGCAGTATTTT
J: TRBJ2-7; D: TRBD2; V: TRBV13; size: .; CDR3: CASSPRTSGGYEQYF; DNA: TGTGCCAGCAGCCCGAGGACTAGCGGAGGCTACGAGCAGTACTTC
J: TRBJ2-7; D: TRBD2; V: TRBV15; size: .; CDR3: CATSEGTSLSYEQYF; DNA: TGTGCCACCAGCGAAGGGACTAGCCTGTCCTACGAGCAGTACTTC
J: TRBJ2-5; D: .; V: TRBV13; size: .; CDR3: CASSPGAQETQYF; DNA: TGTGCCAGCAGCCCGGGGGCCCAAGAGACCCAGTACTTC
J: TRBJ2-5; D: .; V: TRBV5-6; size: .; CDR3: CASSSSQIGETQYF; DNA: TGTGCCAGCAGCTCCAGTCAAATCGGGGAGACCCAGTACTTC
J: TRBJ2-3; D: TRBD2; V: TRBV5-4; size: few; CDR3: CASRLAHSTDTQYF; DNA: TGTGCCAGCAGACTAGCGCACAGCACAGATACGCAGTATTTT
J: TRBJ1-5; D: TRBD1; V: TRBV7-9; size: .; CDR3: CASSLPQGVNQPQHF; DNA: TGTGCCAGCAGCTTACCTCAGGGGGTCAATCAGCCCCAGCATTTT
J: TRBJ1-1; D: .; V: TRBV19; size: .; CDR3: CASSPSGTEAFF; DNA: TGTGCCAGTAGTCCGTCGGGCACTGAAGCTTTCTTT
J: TRBJ1-1; D: .; V: TRBV14; size: once; CDR3: CASSQEPLPDTEAFF; DNA: TGTGCCAGCAGCCAAGAACCCCTCCCGGACACTGAAGCTTTCTTT